The rows below give T cell receptor beta chains drawn from one sample of a study of control samples from healthy donors and cancer patients. Using immunoSEQ multiplex PCR, the repertoire was profiled, and TCRdb retains in-frame clones only, with some absent. The sample has 110,000 to 150,000 clones, about 90% seen once; the top ten hold approximately 6.8%. The sample taken for sequencing was blood. The source of these receptors is a man aged 18 to 29 in good health. The CDR3 runs from the conserved cysteine through the conserved F or W. The order of the fields is CDR3 protein, CDR3 DNA, clone size, V gene, D gene, J gene. D genes are given only for firm matches. Clone size, where shown, is once, few, many, or a class for clones that have expanded.

CDR3 protein: CASSDIAGGSDTQYF
CDR3 DNA: TGTGCCAGCAGCGACATAGCGGGGGGGTCGGATACGCAGTATTTT
clone size: once
V gene: TRBV3-1/TRBV3-2
D gene: TRBD2
J gene: TRBJ2-3

CDR3 protein: CAISESGDSPNEKLFF
CDR3 DNA: TGTGCCATCAGTGAGTCAGGGGACAGTCCTAATGAAAAACTGTTTTTT
clone size: NA
V gene: TRBV10-3
D gene: TRBD1
J gene: TRBJ1-4

CDR3 protein: CASSQDFMGQSNYGYTF
CDR3 DNA: TGTGCCAGCAGCCAAGATTTTATGGGACAGTCCAACTATGGCTACACCTTC
clone size: NA
V gene: TRBV3-1/TRBV3-2
D gene: TRBD1
J gene: TRBJ1-2

CDR3 protein: CASSPQGALGNTIYF
CDR3 DNA: TGTGCCAGCAGTCCCCAGGGGGCGCTTGGAAACACCATATATTTT
clone size: NA
V gene: TRBV6-1
D gene: TRBD1
J gene: TRBJ1-3

CDR3 protein: CASEDGGPHEQYF
CDR3 DNA: TGTGCTAGCGAGGACGGGGGCCCGCACGAGCAGTACTTC
clone size: NA
V gene: TRBV12-5
D gene: NA
J gene: TRBJ2-7

CDR3 protein: CATSRETGSSYNEQFF
CDR3 DNA: TGTGCCACCAGCAGAGAAACAGGTAGCTCCTACAATGAGCAGTTCTTC
clone size: NA
V gene: TRBV15
D gene: NA
J gene: TRBJ2-1

CDR3 protein: CASSFTSNQPQHF
CDR3 DNA: TGTGCCAGCAGTTTTACCAGCAATCAGCCCCAGCATTTT
clone size: NA
V gene: TRBV27
D gene: NA
J gene: TRBJ1-5

CDR3 protein: CSVEGKTWGTEGQETQYF
CDR3 DNA: TGCAGCGTTGAAGGGAAAACCTGGGGGACAGAGGGCCAAGAGACCCAGTACTTC
clone size: once
V gene: TRBV29-1
D gene: TRBD1
J gene: TRBJ2-5

CDR3 protein: CASSERWTAYGYTF
CDR3 DNA: TGTGCCAGCAGTGAACGTTGGACAGCTTATGGCTACACCTTC
clone size: NA
V gene: TRBV6-1
D gene: NA
J gene: TRBJ1-2

CDR3 protein: CASSLPARAGNTIYF
CDR3 DNA: TGTGCCAGCAGCTTGCCGGCCAGGGCTGGAAACACCATATATTTT
clone size: NA
V gene: TRBV7-2
D gene: NA
J gene: TRBJ1-3

CDR3 protein: CATSGGQGGTGHEKLFF
CDR3 DNA: TGTGCCACCAGCGGAGGACAGGGAGGAACGGGACATGAAAAACTGTTTTTT
clone size: NA
V gene: TRBV15
D gene: TRBD1
J gene: TRBJ1-4

CDR3 protein: CASTERGHPGGYTF
CDR3 DNA: TGTGCCAGCACCGAGCGGGGGCACCCTGGTGGCTACACCTTC
clone size: NA
V gene: TRBV2
D gene: NA
J gene: TRBJ1-2

CDR3 protein: CASSYFKDYSNQPQHF
CDR3 DNA: TGTGCCAGCAGTTATTTCAAGGATTATAGCAATCAGCCCCAGCATTTT
clone size: NA
V gene: TRBV6-5
D gene: NA
J gene: TRBJ1-5

CDR3 protein: CASSYPGGYEQYF
CDR3 DNA: TGTGCCAGCAGTTACCCAGGGGGCTACGAGCAGTACTTC
clone size: NA
V gene: TRBV28
D gene: TRBD1
J gene: TRBJ2-7

CDR3 protein: CAIKGQNTEAFF
CDR3 DNA: TGTGCCATCAAGGGACAGAACACTGAAGCTTTCTTT
clone size: NA
V gene: TRBV10-3
D gene: NA
J gene: TRBJ1-1

CDR3 protein: CASSYSAVPNSYEQYF
CDR3 DNA: TGTGCCAGCAGTTACTCGGCGGTTCCTAACTCCTACGAGCAGTACTTC
clone size: once
V gene: TRBV6-5
D gene: NA
J gene: TRBJ2-7

CDR3 protein: CASSTDAIYNEQFF
CDR3 DNA: TGTGCCAGTAGTACTGACGCGATCTACAATGAGCAGTTCTTC
clone size: once
V gene: TRBV19
D gene: NA
J gene: TRBJ2-1

CDR3 protein: CASGRLGAPAGNTIYF
CDR3 DNA: TGTGCTAGTGGTCGCCTTGGGGCACCAGCTGGAAACACCATATATTTT
clone size: NA
V gene: TRBV12-5
D gene: NA
J gene: TRBJ1-3

CDR3 protein: CAITTDNPNTGELFF
CDR3 DNA: TGTGCCATCACGACAGACAACCCGAACACCGGGGAGCTGTTTTTT
clone size: NA
V gene: TRBV10-3
D gene: NA
J gene: TRBJ2-2

CDR3 protein: CARQYYEQYF
CDR3 DNA: TGTGCGCGACAGTACTACGAGCAGTACTTC
clone size: once
V gene: TRBV27
D gene: NA
J gene: TRBJ2-7

CDR3 protein: CASSGNLRMRRDRSSYEQYF
CDR3 DNA: TGTGCCAGCAGTGGCAACTTGAGGATGCGCCGGGACAGGAGCTCCTACGAGCAGTACTTC
clone size: NA
V gene: TRBV6-4
D gene: TRBD1
J gene: TRBJ2-7

CDR3 protein: CASSSGDRGVNQPQHF
CDR3 DNA: TGTGCCAGCAGTTCCGGGGACAGGGGAGTGAATCAGCCCCAGCATTTT
clone size: NA
V gene: TRBV28
D gene: TRBD1
J gene: TRBJ1-5

CDR3 protein: CAWSVGEGRYGYTF
CDR3 DNA: TGTGCCTGGAGTGTGGGGGAAGGGCGCTATGGCTACACCTTC
clone size: NA
V gene: TRBV30
D gene: NA
J gene: TRBJ1-2

CDR3 protein: CASRYGGGATNEKLFF
CDR3 DNA: TGTGCCAGCAGATATGGGGGGGGTGCAACTAATGAAAAACTGTTTTTT
clone size: NA
V gene: TRBV27
D gene: NA
J gene: TRBJ1-4

CDR3 protein: CASGWGQRNTEAFF
CDR3 DNA: TGTGCTAGTGGTTGGGGACAGAGGAACACTGAAGCTTTCTTT
clone size: NA
V gene: TRBV12-5
D gene: TRBD1
J gene: TRBJ1-1

CDR3 protein: CASSLDGARGDTQYF
CDR3 DNA: TGTGCCAGCAGCTTAGATGGGGCTAGGGGGGATACGCAGTATTTT
clone size: NA
V gene: TRBV11-2
D gene: NA
J gene: TRBJ2-3

CDR3 protein: CASSQQRNQPQHF
CDR3 DNA: TGTGCCAGCAGCCAACAGCGCAATCAGCCCCAGCATTTT
clone size: NA
V gene: TRBV3-1/TRBV3-2
D gene: NA
J gene: TRBJ1-5

CDR3 protein: CASSSRDTPKANYGYTF
CDR3 DNA: TGTGCCAGCAGCTCGAGGGACACCCCTAAAGCTAACTATGGCTACACCTTC
clone size: once
V gene: TRBV11-2
D gene: NA
J gene: TRBJ1-2

CDR3 protein: CASSPPAGVDTQYF
CDR3 DNA: TGTGCCAGCAGCCCTCCAGCGGGGGTAGATACGCAGTATTTT
clone size: NA
V gene: TRBV4-2
D gene: TRBD2
J gene: TRBJ2-3

CDR3 protein: CASSPLSNNEQFF
CDR3 DNA: TGTGCCAGCAGCCCACTATCCAACAATGAGCAGTTCTTC
clone size: NA
V gene: TRBV7-9
D gene: NA
J gene: TRBJ2-1

CDR3 protein: CASSQQGGGEKLFF
CDR3 DNA: TGTGCCAGCAGTCAACAGGGAGGTGGTGAAAAACTGTTTTTT
clone size: NA
V gene: TRBV27
D gene: NA
J gene: TRBJ1-4

CDR3 protein: CASSRQGANSPLHF
CDR3 DNA: TGTGCCAGTAGTAGACAGGGGGCAAATTCACCCCTCCACTTT
clone size: NA
V gene: TRBV19
D gene: TRBD1
J gene: TRBJ1-6

CDR3 protein: CASSRDEETQYF
CDR3 DNA: TGTGCCAGCAGCCGGGATGAAGAGACCCAGTACTTC
clone size: NA
V gene: TRBV5-4
D gene: NA
J gene: TRBJ2-5

CDR3 protein: CASSRANEQFF
CDR3 DNA: TGTGCCAGCAGCCGGGCAAATGAGCAGTTCTTC
clone size: NA
V gene: TRBV7-2
D gene: NA
J gene: TRBJ2-1

CDR3 protein: CASSPPRSYEQYF
CDR3 DNA: TGTGCCAGCTCACCACCTCGATCGTACGAGCAGTACTTC
clone size: NA
V gene: TRBV18
D gene: NA
J gene: TRBJ2-7

CDR3 protein: CASTLGQGNGYTF
CDR3 DNA: TGTGCCAGTACCCTAGGACAGGGGAATGGCTACACCTTC
clone size: NA
V gene: TRBV19
D gene: TRBD1
J gene: TRBJ1-2

CDR3 protein: CASSRTLGAATEAFF
CDR3 DNA: TGTGCCAGCAGCCGAACACTAGGAGCCGCCACTGAAGCTTTCTTT
clone size: NA
V gene: TRBV7-6
D gene: NA
J gene: TRBJ1-1

CDR3 protein: CASDTGGGSNQPQHF
CDR3 DNA: TGTGCCAGCGACACAGGGGGCGGTAGCAATCAGCCCCAGCATTTT
clone size: NA
V gene: TRBV28
D gene: TRBD1
J gene: TRBJ1-5

CDR3 protein: CASSQDLRDLNTGELFF
CDR3 DNA: TGCGCCAGCAGCCAAGATCTAAGGGACCTGAACACCGGGGAGCTGTTTTTT
clone size: NA
V gene: TRBV4-3
D gene: NA
J gene: TRBJ2-2

CDR3 protein: CASSPIAGGFTDTQYF
CDR3 DNA: TGTGCCAGCTCACCAATAGCGGGGGGTTTCACAGATACGCAGTATTTT
clone size: NA
V gene: TRBV18
D gene: TRBD2
J gene: TRBJ2-3

CDR3 protein: CASSSLAADEQFF
CDR3 DNA: TGCGCCAGCAGCTCACTAGCGGCCGATGAGCAGTTCTTC
clone size: NA
V gene: TRBV5-1
D gene: TRBD2
J gene: TRBJ2-1

CDR3 protein: CASSPASGYTDTQYF
CDR3 DNA: TGTGCCAGCAGTCCCGCTAGCGGATACACAGATACGCAGTATTTT
clone size: NA
V gene: TRBV6-2/TRBV6-3
D gene: TRBD2
J gene: TRBJ2-3

CDR3 protein: CASSYGAGELFF
CDR3 DNA: TGTGCCAGCAGTTACGGGGCCGGGGAGCTGTTTTTT
clone size: NA
V gene: TRBV6-2/TRBV6-3
D gene: NA
J gene: TRBJ2-2

CDR3 protein: CASSVTSGGALETQYF
CDR3 DNA: TGTGCCAGCAGCGTGACTAGCGGGGGGGCTTTGGAGACCCAGTACTTC
clone size: NA
V gene: TRBV9
D gene: TRBD2
J gene: TRBJ2-5

CDR3 protein: CASSTRDRDTGELFF
CDR3 DNA: TGTGCCAGCAGCACCCGGGACCGTGATACCGGGGAGCTGTTTTTT
clone size: NA
V gene: TRBV11-3
D gene: NA
J gene: TRBJ2-2

CDR3 protein: CASSLGSGGPTEAFF
CDR3 DNA: TGTGCCAGCAGCTTAGGGTCAGGGGGGCCTACTGAAGCTTTCTTT
clone size: NA
V gene: TRBV7-2
D gene: TRBD1
J gene: TRBJ1-1

CDR3 protein: CASSLVFPGDQETQYF
CDR3 DNA: TGCGCCAGCAGCTTGGTCTTTCCAGGGGACCAAGAGACCCAGTACTTC
clone size: NA
V gene: TRBV5-1
D gene: NA
J gene: TRBJ2-5

CDR3 protein: CASSQESEGFYEQYF
CDR3 DNA: TGTGCCAGCAGCCAAGAAAGTGAGGGGTTCTACGAGCAGTACTTC
clone size: few
V gene: TRBV7-2
D gene: NA
J gene: TRBJ2-7

CDR3 protein: CASSRVGAPEQYF
CDR3 DNA: TGTGCCAGCAGCCGGGTCGGAGCCCCCGAGCAGTACTTC
clone size: NA
V gene: TRBV5-4
D gene: NA
J gene: TRBJ2-7

CDR3 protein: CATSRTGTNSPLHF
CDR3 DNA: TGTGCCACCAGTAGGACAGGGACCAATTCACCCCTCCACTTT
clone size: NA
V gene: TRBV15
D gene: TRBD1
J gene: TRBJ1-6

CDR3 protein: CALHFAGEQYF
CDR3 DNA: TGTGCCTTGCACTTTGCGGGCGAGCAGTACTTC
clone size: NA
V gene: TRBV30
D gene: NA
J gene: TRBJ2-7

CDR3 protein: CASSQDARAVSGGLMQETQYF
CDR3 DNA: TGTGCCAGCAGCCAAGACGCCCGGGCGGTGAGCGGGGGCCTGATGCAAGAGACCCAGTACTTC
clone size: NA
V gene: TRBV3-1/TRBV3-2
D gene: TRBD2
J gene: TRBJ2-5

CDR3 protein: CASSLGGNRDTEAFF
CDR3 DNA: TGTGCCAGCAGTTTGGGGGGCAATCGGGACACTGAAGCTTTCTTT
clone size: NA
V gene: TRBV27
D gene: NA
J gene: TRBJ1-1